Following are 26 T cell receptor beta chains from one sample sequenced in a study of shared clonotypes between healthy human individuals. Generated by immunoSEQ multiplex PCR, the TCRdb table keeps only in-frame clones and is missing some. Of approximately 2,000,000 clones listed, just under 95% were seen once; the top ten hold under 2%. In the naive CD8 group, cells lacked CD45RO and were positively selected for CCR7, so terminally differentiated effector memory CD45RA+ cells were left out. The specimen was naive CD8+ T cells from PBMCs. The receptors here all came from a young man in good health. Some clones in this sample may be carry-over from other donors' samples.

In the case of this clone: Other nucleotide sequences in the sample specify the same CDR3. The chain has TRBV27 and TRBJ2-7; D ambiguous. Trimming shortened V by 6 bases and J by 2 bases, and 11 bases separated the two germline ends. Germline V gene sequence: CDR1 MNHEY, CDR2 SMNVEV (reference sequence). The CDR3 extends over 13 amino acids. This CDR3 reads CASSLRFPYEQYF. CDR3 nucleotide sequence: TGTGCCAGCAGCTTACGTTTCCCCTACGAGCAGTACTTC.

DNA for the CDR3: TGTGCCAGCAGCTTAGGAGGTCGTCAGCTCTACGAGCAGTACTTC. Amino acids: CASSLGGRQLYEQYF. This chain connects TRBV11-2 to TRBJ2-7; D unclear. V was trimmed by 1 base and J by 3 bases, leaving 13 bases between them. This CDR3 comprises 15 residues. Per the germline V gene, CDR1 is SGHAT and CDR2 is FQNNGV.

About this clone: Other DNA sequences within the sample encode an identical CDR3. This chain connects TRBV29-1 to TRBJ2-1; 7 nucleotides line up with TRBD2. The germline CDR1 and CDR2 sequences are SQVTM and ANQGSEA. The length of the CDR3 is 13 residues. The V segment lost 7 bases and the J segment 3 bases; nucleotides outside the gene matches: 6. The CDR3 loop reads CSARLADYNEQFF. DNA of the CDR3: TGCAGCGCCCGCCTAGCGGACTACAATGAGCAGTTCTTC.

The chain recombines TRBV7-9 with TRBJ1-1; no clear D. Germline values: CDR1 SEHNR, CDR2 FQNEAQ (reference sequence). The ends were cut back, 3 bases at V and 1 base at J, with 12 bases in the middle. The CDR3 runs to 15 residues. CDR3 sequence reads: CASSFGVVTNTEAFF. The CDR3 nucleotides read TGTGCCAGCAGCTTCGGGGTCGTGACGAACACTGAAGCTTTCTTT.

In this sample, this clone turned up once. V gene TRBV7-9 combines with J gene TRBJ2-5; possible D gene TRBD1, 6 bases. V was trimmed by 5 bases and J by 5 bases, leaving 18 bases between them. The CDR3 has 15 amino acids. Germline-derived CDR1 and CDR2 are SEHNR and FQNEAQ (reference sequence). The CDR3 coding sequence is TGTGCCAGCAGCCCAATCTTTCAGGGGTTGGAGACCCAGTACTTC. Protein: CASSPIFQGLETQYF.

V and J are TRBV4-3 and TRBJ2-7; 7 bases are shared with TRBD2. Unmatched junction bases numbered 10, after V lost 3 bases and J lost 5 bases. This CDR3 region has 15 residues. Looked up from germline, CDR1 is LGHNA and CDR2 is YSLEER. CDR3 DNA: TGCGCCAGCAGCCAGTCTCTGCGGGAGCTTGACGAGCAGTACTTC. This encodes CASSQSLRELDEQYF.

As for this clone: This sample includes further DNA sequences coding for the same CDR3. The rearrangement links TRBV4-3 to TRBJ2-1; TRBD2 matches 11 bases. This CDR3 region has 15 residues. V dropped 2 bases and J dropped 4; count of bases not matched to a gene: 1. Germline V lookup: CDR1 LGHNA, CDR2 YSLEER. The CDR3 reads CASSQTSGSYNEQFF. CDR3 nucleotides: TGCGCCAGCAGCCAAACTAGCGGGAGTTACAATGAGCAGTTCTTC.

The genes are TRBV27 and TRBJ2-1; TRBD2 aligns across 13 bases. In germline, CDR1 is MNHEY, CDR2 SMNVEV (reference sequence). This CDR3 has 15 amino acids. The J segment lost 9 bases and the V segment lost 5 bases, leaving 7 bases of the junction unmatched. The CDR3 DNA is TGTGCCAGCAGTCTGGGACTAGCGGGGTTGATTGAGCAGTTCTTC. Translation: CASSLGLAGLIEQFF.

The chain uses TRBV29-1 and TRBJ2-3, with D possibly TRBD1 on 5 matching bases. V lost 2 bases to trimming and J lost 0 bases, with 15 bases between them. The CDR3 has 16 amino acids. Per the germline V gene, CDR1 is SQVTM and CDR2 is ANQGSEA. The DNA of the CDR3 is TGCAGCGTTGAAAAGGGGTTGGGGATCAGCACAGATACGCAGTATTTT. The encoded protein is CSVEKGLGISTDTQYF.

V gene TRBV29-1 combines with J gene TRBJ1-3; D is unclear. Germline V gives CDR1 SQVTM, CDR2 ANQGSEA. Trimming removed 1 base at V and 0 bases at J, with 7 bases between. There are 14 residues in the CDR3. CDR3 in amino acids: CSVEVPNSGNTIYF. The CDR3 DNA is TGCAGCGTTGAAGTCCCCAACTCTGGAAACACCATATATTTT.

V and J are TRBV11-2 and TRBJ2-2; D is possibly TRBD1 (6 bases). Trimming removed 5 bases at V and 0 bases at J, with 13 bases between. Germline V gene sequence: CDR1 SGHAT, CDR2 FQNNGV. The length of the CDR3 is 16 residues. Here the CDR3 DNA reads TGTGCCAGCAGCCGCTGGACAGAGACGAACACCGGGGAGCTGTTTTTT. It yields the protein CASSRWTETNTGELFF.

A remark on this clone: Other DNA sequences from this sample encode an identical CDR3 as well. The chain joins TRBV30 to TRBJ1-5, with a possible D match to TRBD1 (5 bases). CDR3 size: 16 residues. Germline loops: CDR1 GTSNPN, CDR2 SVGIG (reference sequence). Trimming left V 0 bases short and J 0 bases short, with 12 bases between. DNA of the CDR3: TGTGCCTGGAGTGTACGGGGGACTTATAGCAATCAGCCCCAGCATTTT. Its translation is CAWSVRGTYSNQPQHF.

CDR3 residues: CASSVVNEQFF. The CDR3 DNA sequence: TGTGCCAGCAGTGTGGTCAATGAGCAGTTCTTC. The V call is TRBV28, the J call TRBJ2-1; no clear D. Deletions cut 5 bases from V and 6 bases from J, with 5 bases between. CDR3 length: 11 residues. Germline CDR1 is MDHEN and CDR2 is SYDVKM.

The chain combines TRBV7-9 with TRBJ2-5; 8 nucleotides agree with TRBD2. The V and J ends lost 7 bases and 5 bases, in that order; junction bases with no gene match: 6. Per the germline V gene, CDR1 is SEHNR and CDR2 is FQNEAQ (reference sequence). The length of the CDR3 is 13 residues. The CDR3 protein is CASTGLEVETQYF. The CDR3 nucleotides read TGTGCCAGCACGGGACTAGAGGTGGAGACCCAGTACTTC.

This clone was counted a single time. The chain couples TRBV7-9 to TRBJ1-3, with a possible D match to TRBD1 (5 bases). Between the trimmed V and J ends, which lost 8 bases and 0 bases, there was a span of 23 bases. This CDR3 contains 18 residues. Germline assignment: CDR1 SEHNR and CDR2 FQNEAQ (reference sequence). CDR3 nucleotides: TGTGCCAGCTTCGGGGGACGTGGCGAGGAGACCTCTGGAAACACCATATATTTT. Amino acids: CASFGGRGEETSGNTIYF. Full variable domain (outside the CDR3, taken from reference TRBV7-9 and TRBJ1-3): DTGVSQNPRHKITKRGQNVTFRCDPISEHNRLYWYRQTLGQGPEFLTYFQNEAQLEKSRLLSDRFSAERPKGSFSTLEIQRTEQGDSAMYLCASFGGRGEETSGNTIYFGEGSWLTVV.

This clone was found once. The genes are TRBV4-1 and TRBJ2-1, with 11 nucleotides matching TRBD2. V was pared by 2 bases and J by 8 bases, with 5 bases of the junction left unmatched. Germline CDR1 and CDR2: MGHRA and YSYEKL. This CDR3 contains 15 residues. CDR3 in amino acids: CASSQLAGGFYEQFF. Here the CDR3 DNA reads TGCGCCAGCAGCCAACTAGCGGGAGGATTCTATGAGCAGTTCTTC.

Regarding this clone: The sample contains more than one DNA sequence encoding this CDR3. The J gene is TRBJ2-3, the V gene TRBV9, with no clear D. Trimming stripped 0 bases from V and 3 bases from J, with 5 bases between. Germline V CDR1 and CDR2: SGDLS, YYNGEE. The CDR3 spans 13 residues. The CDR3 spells CASSVGATDTQYF. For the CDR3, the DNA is TGTGCCAGCAGCGTAGGAGCAACAGATACGCAGTATTTT.

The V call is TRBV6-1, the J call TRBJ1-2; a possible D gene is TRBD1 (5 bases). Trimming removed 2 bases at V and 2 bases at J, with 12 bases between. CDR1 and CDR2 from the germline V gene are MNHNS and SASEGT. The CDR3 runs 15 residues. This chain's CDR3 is CASSERVGRNYGYTF. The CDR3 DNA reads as TGTGCCAGCAGTGAAAGGGTGGGGCGGAACTATGGCTACACCTTC.

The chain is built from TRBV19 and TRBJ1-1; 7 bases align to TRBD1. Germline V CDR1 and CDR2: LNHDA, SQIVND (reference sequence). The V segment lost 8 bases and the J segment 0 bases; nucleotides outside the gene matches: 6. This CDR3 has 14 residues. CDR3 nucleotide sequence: TGTGCCAGTGGACCGGGACAGATGAACACTGAAGCTTTCTTT. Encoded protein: CASGPGQMNTEAFF.

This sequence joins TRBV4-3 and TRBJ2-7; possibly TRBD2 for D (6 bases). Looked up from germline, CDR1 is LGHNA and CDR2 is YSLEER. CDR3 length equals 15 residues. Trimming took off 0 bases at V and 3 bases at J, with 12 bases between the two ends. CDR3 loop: CASSQEWGDGYEQYF. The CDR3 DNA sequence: TGCGCCAGCAGCCAAGAGTGGGGGGACGGCTACGAGCAGTACTTC.

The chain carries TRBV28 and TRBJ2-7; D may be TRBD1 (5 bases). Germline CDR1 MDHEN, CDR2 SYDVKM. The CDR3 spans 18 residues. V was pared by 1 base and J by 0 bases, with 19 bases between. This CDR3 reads CASSLYKKRQSHSYEQYF. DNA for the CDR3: TGTGCCAGCAGTTTATACAAGAAACGACAGAGCCACTCCTACGAGCAGTACTTC.

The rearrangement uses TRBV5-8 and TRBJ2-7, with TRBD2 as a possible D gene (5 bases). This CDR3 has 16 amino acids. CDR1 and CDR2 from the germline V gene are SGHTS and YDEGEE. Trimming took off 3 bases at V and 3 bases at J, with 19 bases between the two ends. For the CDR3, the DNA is TGTGCCAGCAGCTCCTCTCGAGGGATTTACTTCTACGAGCAGTACTTC. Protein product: CASSSSRGIYFYEQYF. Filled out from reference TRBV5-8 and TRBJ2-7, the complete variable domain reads EAGVTQSPTHLIKTRGQQATLRCSPISGHTSVYWYQQALGLGLQFLLWYDEGEERNRGNFPPRFSGRQFPNYSSELNVNALELEDSALYLCASSSSRGIYFYEQYFGPGTRLTVT.

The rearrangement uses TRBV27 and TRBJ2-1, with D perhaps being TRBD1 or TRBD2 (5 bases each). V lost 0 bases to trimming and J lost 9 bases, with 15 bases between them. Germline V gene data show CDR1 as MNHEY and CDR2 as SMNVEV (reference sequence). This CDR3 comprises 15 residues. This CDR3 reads CASSLSGDGMAEQFF. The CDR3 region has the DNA TGTGCCAGCAGTTTATCGGGGGACGGTATGGCTGAGCAGTTCTTC.

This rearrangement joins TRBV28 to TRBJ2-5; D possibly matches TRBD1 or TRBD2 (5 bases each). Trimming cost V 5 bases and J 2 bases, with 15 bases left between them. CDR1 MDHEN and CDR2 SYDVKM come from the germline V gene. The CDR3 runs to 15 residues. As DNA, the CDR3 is TGTGCCAGCAGTCCCGAGGGACGGACACAAGAGACCCAGTACTTC. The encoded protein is CASSPEGRTQETQYF.

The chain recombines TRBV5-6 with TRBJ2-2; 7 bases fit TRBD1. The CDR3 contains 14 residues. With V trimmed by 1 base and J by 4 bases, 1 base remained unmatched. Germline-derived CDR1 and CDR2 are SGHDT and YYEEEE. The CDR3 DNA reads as TGTGCCAGCAGCTTGAACAGGGGCACCGGGGAGCTGTTTTTT. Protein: CASSLNRGTGELFF. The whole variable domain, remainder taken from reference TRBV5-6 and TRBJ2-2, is DAGVTQSPTHLIKTRGQQVTLRCSPKSGHDTVSWYQQALGQGPQFIFQYYEEEERQRGNFPDRFSGHQFPNYSSELNVNALLLGDSALYLCASSLNRGTGELFFGEGSRLTVL.

This chain's CDR3 is CASSRLVYDEQYF. The CDR3 DNA reads TGTGCCAGTAGTAGGCTAGTATACGACGAGCAGTACTTC. The V and J genes are TRBV19 and TRBJ2-7; D not resolved. Deletions cut 4 bases from V and 5 bases from J, with 12 bases between. CDR1 and CDR2 from the germline V gene are LNHDA and SQIVND (reference sequence). The CDR3 length is 13 residues. The full variable domain, its missing parts supplied by reference TRBV19 and TRBJ2-7, is DGGITQSPKYLFRKEGQNVTLSCEQNLNHDAMYWYRQDPGQGLRLIYYSQIVNDFQKGDIAEGYSVSREKKESFPLTVTSAQKNPTAFYLCASSRLVYDEQYFGPGTRLTVT.